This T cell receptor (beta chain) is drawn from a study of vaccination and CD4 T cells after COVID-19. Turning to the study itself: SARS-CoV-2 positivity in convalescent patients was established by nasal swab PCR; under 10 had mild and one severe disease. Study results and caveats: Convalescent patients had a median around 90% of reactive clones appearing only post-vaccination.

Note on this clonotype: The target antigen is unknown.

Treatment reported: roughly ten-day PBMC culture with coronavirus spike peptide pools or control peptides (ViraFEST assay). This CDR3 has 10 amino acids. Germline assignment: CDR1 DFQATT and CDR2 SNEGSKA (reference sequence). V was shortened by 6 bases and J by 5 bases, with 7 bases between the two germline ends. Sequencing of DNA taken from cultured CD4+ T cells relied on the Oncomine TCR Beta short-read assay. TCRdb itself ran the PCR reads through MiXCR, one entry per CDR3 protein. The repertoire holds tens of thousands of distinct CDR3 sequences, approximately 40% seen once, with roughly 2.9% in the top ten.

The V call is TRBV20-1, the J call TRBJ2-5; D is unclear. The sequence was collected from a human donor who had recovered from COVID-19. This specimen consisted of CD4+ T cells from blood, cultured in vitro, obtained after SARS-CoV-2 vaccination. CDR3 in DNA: TGCAGTGCCGTGGGGGAGACCCAGTACTTC. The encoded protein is CSAVGETQYF.